This T cell receptor beta chain was sequenced for a study of CD8 T cells in ankylosing spondylitis. In making TCR beta libraries, quantitative 5'-RACE with molecular barcodes was used. TCRdb passed the 5' RACE reads through MiXCR, listing each CDR3 protein once. The sample holds 150,000 to 250,000 distinct CDR3 sequences, 9.5% to 15% seen once. Study observations and caveats: Disease-linked clones reportedly showed significant enrichment in matched ankylosing spondylitis synovial fluid. Past research had described some motif variants in reactive arthritis synovial fluid and blood. A TCR beta motif of eight or nine highly homologous variants seemed to mark ankylosing spondylitis blood.

As to this clonotype: The antigen remains undetermined.

The TCR sequence derives from a male donor with ankylosing spondylitis or in good health (not recorded which). The material sequenced was blood, either unsorted or a sorted T cell fraction (not recorded which).

CDR3 coding DNA: TGCGCCAGCAGCCAACCAGGGTCCAACGCGGGAGCTTTCTTT. Its translation is CASSQPGSNAGAFF. The genes are TRBV4-1 and TRBJ1-1, with TRBD1 as a possible D gene (5 bases). The CDR3 runs to 14 residues. Germline V lookup: CDR1 MGHRA, CDR2 YSYEKL. Trimming removed 2 bases at V and 10 bases at J, with 17 bases between.